This entry features one T cell receptor beta chain sequence. Its antigen is still unknown. The sample comes from a study of human T cells and chemical hapten exposure. Notes on the study in general: Counts of expanded TCRs (at PT1) showed a positive correlation with patch test score.

Authors' data handling: Samples held a median of around 100,000 TCRs, range about 23,224–700,000. TCRdb called the RACE reads again in MiXCR, with one record for every CDR3 protein. None of the V and J calls come from the authors' own analysis; TCRdb made them. The sample holds about 160,000 distinct CDR3 sequences; 25% to 35% are singletons and the top ten take about 2%. Time point denoted: patch test 3, about 24 weeks after DPC sensitization. Treatment noted: therapeutic diphenylcyclopropenone sensitization with weekly scalp DPC. Staff drew blood before applying each patch test. Unfractionated whole blood was the source from which total RNA was extracted. The clonotype originates from a woman aged 18-29 years with alopecia areata. Some clones in this sample may be carry-over from other donors' samples. The sample here was whole blood, taken in connection with sensitization to the hapten diphenylcyclopropenone (DPC).

The CDR3 DNA sequence: TGTGCCAGCAGTCCCCAAACAGGGAACACTGAAGCTTTCTTT. This translates into CASSPQTGNTEAFF. The chain employs TRBV12-3 or TRBV12-4 and TRBJ1-1; a weak D match, TRBD1 (5 bases). The CDR3 spans 14 residues. Trimming left V 5 bases short and J 1 base short, with 11 bases between.